This T cell receptor (beta chain) comes out of a study of blood T cell repertoires in COVID-19. Overall study: The origin of the acute and convalescent COVID-19 samples was the United States, Italy and Spain. The cDNA or gDNA used as material had been derived from T cells, B-cell-depleted T cells, or PBMCs.

Original data processing: Amplified reference gene primers provided the basis for estimating nucleated cell counts. The method was immunoSEQ multiplex PCR; TCRdb's version includes in-frame clones alone and lacks a portion of them. Clonal size and the V and J genes are those of that table, whereas D and trimming came from the DNA. The table shows about 280,000 clones, with roughly 88% occurring only once. This CDR3 comprises 16 residues. Germline V CDR1 and CDR2: MNHEY, SVGEGT. Trimming took 6 bases from V and 4 from J; bases not matched to a gene: 11. This TCR was recovered from a man aged 18 to 30 with active or convalescent COVID-19. The sequencing sample was made of peripheral blood. The genes are TRBV6-2 or TRBV6-3 and TRBJ2-3; TRBD2 matches at 9 bases. DNA of the CDR3: TGTGCCAGCAGACCTCGCGGGGGGGAAGGAGCAGATACGCAGTATTTT. This translates into CASRPRGGEGADTQYF.